This record looks at one T cell receptor beta chain sequence and its context. What this receptor recognizes is not known. One base away there is no much larger clone; base qualities are not given. Including the terminal cysteine and phenylalanine, the CDR3 comprises 15 residues. CDR3 DNA only is kept here, 45 bases in frame from base 1. V has 5 bases trimmed and J has 0 bases trimmed; junction bases matching no gene number 7. Via the germline V gene, CDR1 is SNHLY and CDR2 FYNNEI. This sample is drawn from a study of human T cells and chemical hapten exposure (dated by TCRdb to about 2021). For context, the study as a whole: For sensitization, 2% DPC in acetone was applied to a 2 cm by 2 cm area of upper inner arm skin. In alopecia patients, the study followed how the peripheral blood TCR repertoire changed in vivo over primary and secondary sensitization to diphenylcyclopropenone (DPC), a hapten. Patch testing on the upper back used Finn chambers containing 0.01% DPC, with scoring done after 6 days according to International Contact Dermatitis Research Group standards. Roughly 30 alopecia patients provided blood for TCR sequencing at one to four time points (pre-sensitization, 2, 6 and 24 weeks). Libraries were combined into a pool for sequencing, and differences in TCR yield between samples came mainly from small differences in library volumes within the pool. Weekly therapeutic DPC doses were additionally applied to the scalp of patients throughout the roughly 23-week study period. The mostly female patient cohort included alopecia areata with under or over 50% scalp involvement, alopecia totalis and alopecia universalis. Each blood RNA sample was used to sequence both TCR alpha and TCR beta chains. Blood samples were taken from patients before sensitization (week 0) and then at 2, 6 and about 24 weeks after DPC sensitization. Study-wide findings and limitations: Patch test score was positively correlated with the number of PT1 expanded TCRs, with significance at thresholds 8, 16 and 32 but not at 4. Compared with pre-sensitization or healthy control sets, expanded TCRs formed significantly more large CDR3 similarity clusters, which is consistent with antigen-driven responses. After repeated subsampling, the strength of the expansion versus patch-test correlation and the threshold at which it became significant changed. Alopecia, a presumed autoimmune disease, was present in all patients, so the immune response of the patients might differ from that of healthy individuals. No change with DPC sensitization was found in the number of TCRs above 1 in 1000 frequency, and no evidence of global repertoire structure alterations was found.

What this sample's time point label stands for: patch test 1, 2 weeks after DPC sensitization. The treatment or condition label on this specimen signifies: therapeutic diphenylcyclopropenone sensitization with weekly scalp DPC. Total RNA was extracted from unfractionated whole blood collected in Tempus Blood RNA tubes. Blood at each patch-test visit was drawn before the patch test was applied. Patients were considered eligible if aged 18 to 70, diagnosed with alopecia and deemed suitable for DPC therapy, and patients were excluded if pregnant. The library came from RACE. The sequencer was a NextSeq 500. During library preparation, unique molecular identifiers were attached to individual cDNA molecules so that TCRs could be counted quantitatively and reproducibly. As for the original processing: The median number of TCRs per sample was approximately 93,000, ranging from roughly 20,000 to 700,000. The Decombinator software suite was used to annotate the V, J and CDR3 of the TCR reads. To make PS versus PT1 abundance plots, every sample was subsampled to the same number of TCRs (28,000). Expanded TCRs were defined as absent before sensitization and observed at least eight times at the 2-week time point. Starting from the raw public reads, TCRdb applied fastp trimming at Q25, assembled clones with MiXCR and retained in-frame beta chains. Rows with one shared CDR3 protein collapse into an entry with the most common genes and DNA. The V and J calls follow TCRdb's processing rather than the paper's. Here the sample has some 52,000 distinct CDR3 sequences; 9.5% to 12% occur a single time. The ten largest clones capture under 2% of the sample.

The sequenced sample was whole blood, obtained in connection with sensitization to the hapten diphenylcyclopropenone (DPC). The chain is assembled from TRBV2 and TRBJ2-7; TRBD1 matches 7 bases in the middle. The sequence was collected from a woman aged 40 to 50 with alopecia areata. Some clones in this sample may be carry-over from other donors' samples. The CDR3 has the sequence CASSRQGLGSYEQYF. The DNA sequence follows: TGTGCCAGCAGTCGACAGGGCTTGGGCTCCTACGAGCAGTACTTC.